This record concerns one TCR beta chain sequence. Trimming cost V 3 bases and J 0 bases, with 8 bases left between them. Germline V CDR1 and CDR2: LNHNV, YYDKDF (reference sequence). CDR3 size: 15 residues. Using immunoSEQ multiplex PCR, the repertoire was profiled, and TCRdb retains in-frame clones only, with some absent. Among roughly 160,000 clones listed, approximately 88% were seen once. The data stem from a study of blood T cell repertoires in COVID-19. V is TRBV15 and J is TRBJ1-4; D may be TRBD1 (6 bases). The sequence came from a woman aged 55-75 years with acute or convalescent COVID-19. Source material: peripheral blood. This chain's CDR3 is CATSRRGPTNEKLFF. The CDR3 region has the DNA TGTGCCACCAGCAGGCGGGGGCCAACTAATGAAAAACTGTTTTTT.